Following are 21 T cell receptor beta chains from one sample sequenced in a study of tumor and adjacent non-tumor tissue in lung cancer. Three rounds of nested PCR, following a modified ARM-PCR protocol, produced the TCRbeta library. TCRdb ran MiXCR on the multiplex PCR reads and lists one entry per CDR3 protein. The sample has 90,000 to 120,000 distinct CDR3 sequences, 65% seen once. No cell sorting was done before RNA was extracted from the tissue. More than 3 cm separated this lung sample from the edge of the tumor. Specimen: distant non-tumor lung tissue. The receptor set was obtained from a man in his thirties or forties with non-small cell lung cancer.

This clonotype was counted only a few times. The CDR3 reads CASSLASARSYEQYF. The CDR3 DNA sequence: TGTGCCAGCAGCTTGGCTAGCGCGCGCTCCTACGAGCAGTACTTC. The J gene is TRBJ2-7, the V gene TRBV11-1; D perhaps matches TRBD2 (6 bases). V shed 3 bases and J shed 0 bases, with 12 bases lying between them. Germline CDR1 reads SGHAT; CDR2 reads FQDESV (reference sequence). The CDR3 has 15 amino acids.

Notes on this clonotype: One junction end does not reproduce the germline sequence, and a read error may be involved. The chain is built from TRBV20-1 and TRBJ1-2; tentatively, D is TRBD1 (6 bases). The CDR3 spans 13 residues. The germline V gene encodes CDR1 DFQATT and CDR2 SNEGSKA (reference sequence). The CDR3 spells CSAPEDWGHGCTF. The CDR3 DNA is TGCAGTGCTCCCGAGGACTGGGGGCATGGCTGCACCTTC.

Of note for this clonotype: The junction does not match germline at one end; this may be a read error. The rearrangement joins TRBV11-1 to TRBJ1-2, with a tentative D call TRBD1 (6 bases). The CDR3 runs 17 residues. CDR1 is SGHAT and CDR2 is FQDESV in the germline V gene (reference sequence). CDR3 coding DNA: TGTGCCAGCAGCTCTTTACGTCGCAGGGGCCCCCGCTATTGCTACACCTTC. Its protein is CASSSLRRRGPRYCYTF.

As concerns this clonotype: One base away lies a much larger clone, so this may be a sequencing read error. J is TRBJ2-2 and V is TRBV29-1; no reliable D call. V was shortened by 6 bases and J by 1 base, with 12 bases between the two germline ends. The length of the CDR3 is 14 residues. The germline V gene encodes CDR1 SQVTM and CDR2 ANQGSEA. CDR3 in amino acids: CSVKGIGNTGELFF. The CDR3 DNA reads TGCAGCGTCAAAGGGATAGGGAACACCGGGGAGCTGTTTTTT.

In regard to this clonotype: At one of its ends the junction is not consistent with the germline gene, which may arise from a read error. The J gene is TRBJ1-4, the V gene TRBV4-1; TRBD1 might be the D (5 bases). CDR1 and CDR2 from the germline V gene are MGHRA and YSYEKL. The length of the CDR3 is 15 residues. CDR3 protein: CASSIRQTTNEKPFF. In nucleotides, the CDR3 is TGCGCCAGCAGTATCCGACAGACAACTAATGAAAAACCGTTTTTT.

The V and J genes are TRBV7-2 and TRBJ2-3; possibly TRBD2 for D (5 bases). Trimming cost V 5 bases and J 6 bases, with 18 bases left between them. Germline CDR1 reads SGHTA; CDR2 reads FQGNSA. This CDR3 is built from 15 residues. The CDR3 loop reads CASSTRLAVGDTQYF. For the CDR3, the DNA is TGTGCCAGCAGCACCCGGCTAGCTGTAGGGGATACGCAGTATTTT.

A few counts support this clonotype. This rearrangement joins TRBV4-2 to TRBJ1-4; D ambiguous. Per germline, CDR1 LGHNA and CDR2 YNFKEQ. The germline V and J ends were trimmed by 10 bases and 8 bases, with 23 bases remaining between them. This CDR3 has 15 residues. Here the CDR3 DNA reads TGTGCCAACAGTCAAGATGGTCCAGTTGGGGAAAAACTGTTTTTT. This encodes CANSQDGPVGEKLFF.

Note on this clonotype: Its ends do not fully match the called genes, so a read error is possible. This chain links TRBV20-1 with TRBJ2-2, with 11 bases aligning to TRBD2. The CDR3 totals 22 residues. Germline V lookup: CDR1 DFQATT, CDR2 SNEGSKA (reference sequence). The CDR3 region is CSASSPPSVGSGGALETGELFF. The CDR3 nucleotides read TGTAGTGCTAGTTCCCCCCCGTCCGTAGGTAGCGGGGGGGCGCTGGAGACCGGGGAGCTGTTTTTT.

As for this clonotype: One end of the junction does not line up with germline, which may come from a read error. The chain carries TRBV20-1 and TRBJ1-5, with D uncertain. The length of the CDR3 is 13 residues. In germline, CDR1 is DFQATT, CDR2 SNEGSKA (reference sequence). The CDR3 reads CSAREGGDQSQHF. The CDR3 bases are TGCAGTGCTAGAGAGGGTGGAGATCAGTCCCAGCATTTT.

A remark on this clonotype: The junction departs from germline at one end; a sequencing error may be responsible. V is TRBV6-5 and J is TRBJ1-5, with a possible D match to TRBD1 (6 bases). Germline V gene lookup returns CDR1 MNHEY and CDR2 SVGAGI. The CDR3 sequence is 17 residues long. In DNA form, the CDR3 reads TGTGCCGGCAGCTCGACCCCCCCTGGATGGGACAATCAGTCCCAGCATTTT. As protein: CAGSSTPPGWDNQSQHF.

A note on this clonotype: The junction departs from the called germline gene at one end, perhaps through a read error. The chain employs TRBV4-3 and TRBJ1-5; the match to TRBD1 covers 7 bases. The length of the CDR3 is 15 residues. CDR1 and CDR2 (germline): LGHNA, YSLEER. CDR3 bases: TGTGCCAGCAGCCCGCGGAAGGGGGCAGGTCAGCCCCGGCATTTT. It yields the protein CASSPRKGAGQPRHF.

As concerns this clonotype: This CDR3 is missing its conserved last phenylalanine or tryptophan, likely due to a read error. The chain has TRBV11-2 and TRBJ1-1, with D uncertain. V lost 2 bases and J 4 bases, leaving 5 bases between the germline ends. CDR3 length: 12 amino acids. CDR1 and CDR2 (germline): SGHAT, FQNNGV. CDR3 DNA sequence: TGTGCCAGCAGCTTAAACCCCACTGAAGCTTTCTCT. It is translated as CASSLNPTEAFS.

This clonotype was found many times. The chain recombines TRBV4-3 with TRBJ2-2, with 7 bases aligning to TRBD1. The V gene's germline CDR1 is LGHNA and CDR2 YSLEER. This CDR3 contains 15 residues. The V segment lost 4 bases and the J segment 4 bases; nucleotides outside the gene matches: 6. CDR3 DNA: TGCGCCAGCAGCCGAGGGGGCGCGGGCACCGGGGAGCTGTTTTTT. It yields the protein CASSRGGAGTGELFF.

This clonotype is medium-sized (0.01 to 0.1%) in the sample. The chain combines TRBV20-1 with TRBJ1-5; D gene ambiguous. V lost 0 bases and J lost 4, with 10 bases in between. This CDR3 has 14 amino acids. Germline CDR1 DFQATT, CDR2 SNEGSKA (reference sequence). In DNA form, the CDR3 reads TGCAGTGCTAGAGATTCGAACGGTAATCAGCCCCAGCATTTT. The encoded protein is CSARDSNGNQPQHF.

Details on this clonotype: A read error may be the cause here, since a much bigger clone is one base away. V and J are TRBV25-1 and TRBJ2-3; 7 bases align to TRBD2. The CDR3 totals 14 residues. Germline V gene lookup returns CDR1 MGHDK and CDR2 SYGVNS. The V gene end was trimmed by 8 bases and the J gene end by 3 bases; junction bases not matched to a gene: 8. CDR3 residues: CASGTGGGTDTQYF. Here the CDR3 DNA reads TGTGCCAGCGGGACTGGCGGGGGAACAGATACGCAGTATTTT.

The sample holds a few counts of this clonotype. A much bigger clone sits one base away, suggesting this may be a read error. The chain has TRBV5-6 and TRBJ1-2, with D unresolved. In germline, CDR1 is SGHDT, CDR2 YYEEEE. The CDR3 length is 11 residues. CDR3 in amino acids: CANSREEGYTF. In DNA, the CDR3 is TGTGCCAACAGCCGCGAGGAAGGCTACACCTTC.

This clonotype was recorded a few times. A read error may be the cause here, since a much bigger clone is one base away. The conserved phenylalanine or tryptophan is not found at the CDR3 terminus, so this likely reflects a read error. The chain is built from TRBV12-3 or TRBV12-4 and TRBJ2-2; D is possibly TRBD1 (5 bases). The ends were cut back, 5 bases at V and 1 base at J, with 11 bases in the middle. This CDR3 spans 15 amino acids. This chain's CDR3 is CASSIPQENTGELFS. In DNA, the CDR3 is TGTGCCAGCAGTATACCACAGGAGAACACCGGGGAGCTGTTTTCT.

Turning to this clonotype: Lacking the conserved final phenylalanine or tryptophan, this CDR3 likely reflects a read error. The chain employs TRBV12-3 or TRBV12-4 and TRBJ2-1; no definite D call. The CDR3 is 16 residues long. V was shortened by 5 bases and J by 0 bases, with 14 bases between the two germline ends. CDR3: CASSIRADSSYNEQFI. The CDR3 nucleotides are TGTGCCAGCAGTATAAGAGCAGATAGCTCCTACAATGAGCAGTTCATC.

This chain connects TRBV20-1 to TRBJ2-7; D ambiguous. The germline gives CDR1 DFQATT, CDR2 SNEGSKA (reference sequence). The CDR3 is made up of 14 amino acids. The V and J ends lost 6 bases and 2 bases respectively, with 17 bases between them. The CDR3 DNA reads as TGCAGTGCCCTCCGTGGCGTAGAAGCCTACGAGCAGTACTTC. Its translation is CSALRGVEAYEQYF.

A word on this clonotype: At one boundary the junction diverges from the germline segment, which might be a read error. This chain connects TRBV5-4 to TRBJ2-7, with TRBD1 matching 7 bases. Per the germline V gene, CDR1 is SGHNT and CDR2 is YYREEE (reference sequence). This CDR3 is built from 14 residues. CDR3 protein: CTSSLAGTDYGQYF. Written as DNA, the CDR3 is TGTACCAGCAGCTTGGCCGGGACAGACTATGGGCAGTACTTC. The complete variable domain, with remaining parts taken from reference TRBV5-4 and TRBJ2-7, reads ETGVTQSPTHLIKTRGQQVTLRCSSQSGHNTVSWYQQALGQGPQFIFQYYREEENGRGNFPPRFSGLQFPNYSSELNVNALELDDSALYLCTSSLAGTDYGQYFGPGTRLTVT.

This clonotype was found a few times. Its ends do not fully match the called genes, so a read error is possible. This sequence joins TRBV11-2 and TRBJ2-2, with D uncertain. The CDR3 length is 14 residues. The germline V gene encodes CDR1 SGHAT and CDR2 FQNNGV. Written as DNA, the CDR3 is TGTGTCAGCAGCAGTAAAAGTAATACCGGGGAGCTGTTTTTT. Its translation: CVSSSKSNTGELFF. Full variable domain (remainder filled in from reference TRBV11-2 and TRBJ2-2): EAGVAQSPRYKIIEKRQSVAFWCNPISGHATLYWYQQILGQGPKLLIQFQNNGVVDDSQLPKDRFSAERLKGVDSTLKIQPAKLEDSAVYLCVSSSKSNTGELFFGEGSRLTVL.